What follows are 15 T cell receptor beta chains derived from one specimen sequenced in a study of OX40 agonist ivuxolimab in advanced cancers. Profiled with immunoSEQ multiplex PCR; TCRdb holds only in-frame clones, not every one. The data contain some 97,000 clones, under 95% of them singletons. The sample in question was CD4+ or CD8+ T cells sorted from blood, obtained in a trial of the OX40 agonist ivuxolimab. The receptors were sampled from an adult with an advanced solid tumor such as melanoma, head and neck, liver or kidney cancer.

The chain employs TRBV7-2 and TRBJ1-1, with a weak D call TRBD1 (5 bases). Looked up from germline, CDR1 is SGHTA and CDR2 is FQGNSA. CDR3 size: 16 residues. V dropped 5 bases and J dropped 1 base, with 17 bases sitting between them. The CDR3: CASSPGTWAGNTEAFF. The CDR3 DNA follows: TGTGCCAGCAGCCCTGGGACCTGGGCGGGGAACACTGAAGCTTTCTTT.

The rearrangement links TRBV4-2 to TRBJ1-5; maybe TRBD1 (6 bases). The V gene lost 0 bases and the J gene lost 8 bases, with 11 bases spanning the gap. Germline-derived CDR1 and CDR2 are LGHNA and YNFKEQ. The CDR3 totals 14 residues. The CDR3 DNA reads as TGTGCCAGCAGCCAAGAGGGGGCTAAGGAGCCCCAGCATTTT. This gives the protein CASSQEGAKEPQHF.

The rearrangement uses TRBV28 and TRBJ1-2; 7 bases align to TRBD1. This CDR3 is 17 amino acids long. V gave up 5 bases and J gave up 1 base; unmatched junction bases: 13. Per germline, CDR1 MDHEN and CDR2 SYDVKM. The CDR3 sequence: CASSPYPGQAFNYGYTF. The CDR3 DNA reads TGTGCCAGCAGTCCATATCCTGGACAGGCCTTTAACTATGGCTACACCTTC.

V is TRBV27 and J is TRBJ2-7, with 8 bases fitting TRBD1. There are 13 residues in the CDR3. CDR1 and CDR2 (germline): MNHEY, SMNVEV (reference sequence). V shed 5 bases, J shed 6 bases, and the junction held 6 bases outside the gene matches. DNA of the CDR3: TGTGCCAGCAGTACAAGACAGGGGAGCGAGCAGTACTTC. Amino acids: CASSTRQGSEQYF.

The V gene is TRBV19, the J gene TRBJ2-5; 8 bases are shared with TRBD1. Trimming cost V 3 bases and J 4 bases; bases outside gene matches: 4. Germline assignment: CDR1 LNHDA and CDR2 SQIVND (reference sequence). The length of the CDR3 is 14 residues. This chain's CDR3 is CASSIDRGRETQYF. The DNA of the CDR3 is TGTGCCAGTAGTATCGACAGGGGTCGAGAGACCCAGTACTTC.

J is TRBJ1-3 and V is TRBV6-5; unclear D gene. CDR3 length: 14 residues. V lost 6 bases, J lost 0 bases, and 9 bases lay in between. Per the germline V gene, CDR1 is MNHEY and CDR2 is SVGAGI. CDR3 sequence (DNA): TGTGCCAGCAGCCGCGGGATCTCTGGAAACACCATATATTTT. Its protein is CASSRGISGNTIYF.

This chain links TRBV28 with TRBJ1-2, with 7 bases aligning to TRBD1. CDR1 and CDR2 from the germline V gene are MDHEN and SYDVKM. The CDR3 consists of 14 residues. With 6 bases clipped from V and 4 bases from J, the junction kept 8 bases outside the gene matches. CDR3 nucleotides: TGTGCCAGCAGCCTTAGACAGGGTCTCTATGGCTACACCTTC. Amino acids: CASSLRQGLYGYTF.

The chain has TRBV6-5 and TRBJ1-1; no clear D. Germline-derived CDR1 and CDR2 are MNHEY and SVGAGI. Trimming left V 2 bases short and J 1 base short, with 8 bases between. The CDR3 contains 14 residues. The chain's CDR3 is CASSYENSNTEAFF. DNA for the CDR3: TGTGCCAGCAGTTACGAAAACTCGAACACTGAAGCTTTCTTT.

The rearrangement joins TRBV4-1 to TRBJ2-7, with TRBD2 matching over 7 bases. The CDR3 spans 15 residues. Germline-derived CDR1 and CDR2 are MGHRA and YSYEKL. With V trimmed by 3 bases and J by 6 bases, 11 bases remained unmatched. This CDR3 reads CASSHKWSGGGEQYF. The CDR3 DNA reads TGCGCCAGCAGCCATAAATGGTCGGGAGGTGGCGAGCAGTACTTC.

This clone was picked up one time. The V call is TRBV19, the J call TRBJ2-7; D possibly corresponds to TRBD1 (6 bases). Germline values: CDR1 LNHDA, CDR2 SQIVND (reference sequence). V was shortened by 7 bases and J by 1 base, with 11 bases between the two germline ends. This CDR3 spans 13 amino acids. Written as DNA, the CDR3 is TGTGCCAGTACTACAGGGAGTTCCTACGAGCAGTACTTC. It specifies CASTTGSSYEQYF.

V is TRBV19 and J is TRBJ2-2, with D hard to call. Germline values: CDR1 LNHDA, CDR2 SQIVND (reference sequence). The CDR3 covers 15 residues. Between the trimmed V and J ends, which lost 0 bases and 1 base, there was a span of 6 bases. The CDR3 DNA reads TGTGCCAGTAGTATAGATCGACGGAACACCGGGGAGCTGTTTTTT. It codes for CASSIDRRNTGELFF.

The CDR3 spells CASSFQGFEETQYF. The CDR3 nucleotides are TGTGCCAGCAGCTTCCAAGGGTTTGAAGAGACCCAGTACTTC. The rearrangement joins TRBV11-1 to TRBJ2-5; D ambiguous. This CDR3 contains 14 residues. Per germline, CDR1 SGHAT and CDR2 FQDESV (reference sequence). V lost 3 bases and J lost 3, with 11 bases in between.

The genes are TRBV4-1 and TRBJ1-1; perhaps TRBD1 as D (6 bases). V lost 0 bases and J 8 bases, leaving 10 bases between the germline ends. This CDR3 contains 13 residues. Per germline, CDR1 MGHRA and CDR2 YSYEKL. CDR3 loop: CASSQDGGREAFF. CDR3 in DNA: TGCGCCAGCAGCCAAGATGGGGGCAGGGAAGCTTTCTTT.

The chain combines TRBV6-4 with TRBJ2-2; TRBD2 matches at 9 bases. The CDR3 totals 18 residues. Germline lookup yields CDR1 MRHNA and CDR2 SNTAGT. V was clipped by 0 bases and J by 3 bases; unmatched bases: 8. CDR3: CASSDSIVLAGYTGELFF. As DNA, the CDR3 is TGTGCCAGCAGTGACTCGATAGTTCTAGCGGGATACACCGGGGAGCTGTTTTTT.

The CDR3 spells CASRRGGLGYNEQFF. The CDR3 region has the DNA TGTGCCAGCAGGCGCGGGGGCTTGGGGTACAATGAGCAGTTCTTC. The V call is TRBV28, the J call TRBJ2-1; a weak D match, TRBD2 (7 bases). The CDR3 covers 15 residues. V was pared by 6 bases and J by 4 bases, with 16 bases between. CDR1 and CDR2 from the germline V gene are MDHEN and SYDVKM.